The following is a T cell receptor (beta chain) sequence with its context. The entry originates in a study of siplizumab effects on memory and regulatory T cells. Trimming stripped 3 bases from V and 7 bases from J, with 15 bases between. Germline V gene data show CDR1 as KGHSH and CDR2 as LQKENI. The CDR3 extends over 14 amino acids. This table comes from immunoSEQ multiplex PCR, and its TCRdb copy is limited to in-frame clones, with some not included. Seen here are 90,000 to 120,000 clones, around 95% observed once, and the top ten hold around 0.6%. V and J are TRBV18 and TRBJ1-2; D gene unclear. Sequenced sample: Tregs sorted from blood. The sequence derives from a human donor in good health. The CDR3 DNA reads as TGTGCCAGCTCACCCCTACTGTCCGGGGTTGGCTACACCTTC. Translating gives CASSPLLSGVGYTF.